This T cell receptor beta chain comes out of a study of T-cell reconstitution after alpha-beta-depleted transplantation in children. Points from the study as a whole: Approximately two months post-transplant, alpha-beta T cells reportedly originated from several hundred expanded graft clones. By one year post-transplant, T-cell counts and diversity largely arose from T cells that were newly produced. Elevated TCRbeta diversity at day 60 was traced, in some patients, to surviving recipient T cells and thymic progenitors.

Trimming removed 4 bases from V and 1 base from J; junction bases left unmatched: 6. From germline, CDR1 is SNHLY and CDR2 FYNNEI. The CDR3 extends over 16 amino acids. Library preparation (for TCRbeta) was performed with unique molecular identifiers. TCRdb used MiXCR to reprocess the PCR reads, holding one entry per CDR3 protein. The table has about 420,000 distinct CDR3 sequences, 15% to 20% seen once; the top ten hold under 30%. This clonotype turned up a few times. Its antigen is currently unknown. The clonotype originates from a boy younger than two who had a stem cell transplant for Wiskott-Aldrich syndrome, so the T cells may come from the graft donor. The material sequenced was PBMCs, mostly from graft donor cells, taken 360 days after TCRalphabeta/CD19-depleted stem cell transplant. The genes are TRBV2 and TRBJ2-3, with 9 bases matching TRBD1. The CDR3: CASSAHRGRRTDTQYF. The CDR3 DNA reads as TGTGCCAGCAGTGCTCACAGGGGGCGCCGCACAGATACGCAGTATTTT.